The rows below give T cell receptor beta chains drawn from one sample of a study of control samples from healthy donors and cancer patients. The table came from immunoSEQ multiplex PCR; TCRdb's copy has only in-frame clones and leaves some out. This sample has roughly 190,000 clones, with roughly 91% found just once. Sequencing was done on a sample of blood. The receptor source for this set is a woman in her twenties or thirties in good health. Both conserved end residues are part of each CDR3. Rows may omit the clone size; those that give it use once, few, many or a size class.

cdr3_aa,clone_size,v_call
CASSRQGLSGNQPQHF,NA,TRBV6-6
CSARDQETQYF,NA,TRBV20-1
CASTHRGPYQETQYF,once,TRBV5-1
CAWSVGWGANTEAFF,NA,TRBV30
CASSLASGLAGHEQYF,NA,TRBV11-1
CASSRQGDQPQHF,NA,TRBV19
CASSLRRTYEQYF,NA,TRBV12-3/TRBV12-4
CASSLGGFSYNEQFF,NA,TRBV7-3
CASRDSNTGELFF,NA,TRBV5-6
CASSTGLAAYNEQFF,NA,TRBV6-2/TRBV6-3
CASSKDTGELFF,NA,TRBV21-1
CASSVVGDAGELFF,NA,TRBV9
CASSWGGNNQPQHF,NA,TRBV5-1
CASSDSGGTEAFF,NA,TRBV6-1
CAWRGDTQYF,NA,TRBV30
CASSLVTNSYEQYF,once,TRBV27
CASSFSGGPYNEQFF,NA,TRBV5-1
CATSRDRGYEQYF,NA,TRBV15
CASSLWSAGNQPQHF,few,TRBV28
CSVTAGANSPLHF,NA,TRBV29-1
CASSFTSGQDTQYF,NA,TRBV28
CASSYGSSETQYF,NA,TRBV6-1
CASLGGGANEQFF,NA,TRBV6-5
CASSYPSGRGTDTQYF,NA,TRBV6-2/TRBV6-3
CASSETDRGRNEKLFF,NA,TRBV6-1
CASSMGDRGMNQPQHF,NA,TRBV19
CASSILRAGEADTQYF,NA,TRBV19
CASSKTYRGGQTEAFF,NA,TRBV28
CASRGDRGNEQFF,NA,TRBV12-3/TRBV12-4
CASSEVRGSNQPQHF,once,TRBV2
CASSLDGQGSSGANVLTF,NA,TRBV11-3
CASSRGQVYGYTF,NA,TRBV11-3
CAWSRVNQPQHF,once,TRBV30
CASSLRGYNEQFF,NA,TRBV13
CASRDRGAGNTIYF,NA,TRBV28
CASSLGGYNEQFF,NA,TRBV11-3
CASSSPGGDYGYTF,NA,TRBV5-4
CASSSDRGLETQYF,NA,TRBV19
CASSQMTSDSYEQYF,NA,TRBV4-2